This T cell receptor beta chain was recovered during a study of blood T cells in healthy people across ages. Then a second PCR, running roughly 7 to 11 cycles, was carried out with a sample-barcoded 5' primer and a J-beta primer mix. Each sample yielded at least 2.5 million CDR3-containing paired-end reads. MiXCR, applied by TCRdb to the 5' RACE reads, yields one record per CDR3 protein. The repertoire includes about 970,000 distinct CDR3 sequences, about 53% of them detected once, and over 20% sits in the top ten. Germline values: CDR1 SGHRS, CDR2 YFSETQ. The CDR3 has 14 residues. V was cut by 3 bases and J by 1 base, with 11 bases left in between. General observations from the study: Whereas aged donors had fewer naive CD4+ cells, long-lived donors had more of them and higher diversity. Across the age range, TCR beta diversity per million T cells fell in a roughly linear way.

Details on this clonotype: The antigen is not known.

This clonotype was sampled from a woman aged 55-70 years in good health. Sequencing input: blood. The chain has TRBV5-1 and TRBJ2-7; D unresolved. Here the CDR3 DNA reads TGCGCCAGCAGCTCTACCGCCACATCCTACGAGCAGTACTTC. It yields the protein CASSSTATSYEQYF.